The 18 T cell receptor beta chains in this list originate from one sample, sequenced in a study of blood T cell repertoires in COVID-19. Here immunoSEQ multiplex PCR was the method, and the copy in TCRdb shows in-frame clones only, minus some. The top ten clones hold less than 6.5% of a sample with more than 250,000 clones, 70% to 90% of them seen once. What was sequenced was peripheral blood. Source of these receptors: a man aged 50-60 years with active or convalescent COVID-19.

This rearrangement joins TRBV19 to TRBJ1-5, with a weak D call TRBD1 (6 bases). From germline, CDR1 is LNHDA and CDR2 SQIVND (reference sequence). The length of the CDR3 is 15 residues. The V gene lost 10 bases and the J gene lost 3 bases, with 19 bases spanning the gap. CDR3 amino acids: CATSKGVGDNQPQHF. CDR3 in DNA: TGTGCCACCAGCAAGGGGGTTGGAGACAATCAGCCCCAGCATTTT.

This rearrangement joins TRBV5-4 to TRBJ2-3; 8 positions agree with TRBD2. Germline trimming cut 2 bases from V and 2 bases from J; bases unmatched to any gene: 4. Germline-derived CDR1 and CDR2 are SGHNT and YYREEE (reference sequence). The CDR3 is made up of 15 amino acids. This CDR3 is CASSFGAGVTDTQYF. The CDR3 bases are TGTGCCAGCAGCTTCGGAGCGGGAGTCACAGATACGCAGTATTTT. Together with reference TRBV5-4 and TRBJ2-3, the CDR3 gives the full variable domain: ETGVTQSPTHLIKTRGQQVTLRCSSQSGHNTVSWYQQALGQGPQFIFQYYREEENGRGNFPPRFSGLQFPNYSSELNVNALELDDSALYLCASSFGAGVTDTQYFGPGTRLTVL.

V is TRBV18 and J is TRBJ1-1, with 8 bases identical to TRBD1. CDR3 length: 15 amino acids. Germline lookup yields CDR1 KGHSH and CDR2 LQKENI. The junction had 5 bases not matched to a gene; V was cut back by 3 bases and J by 2 bases. CDR3 region: CASSPGQGGNTEAFF. CDR3 nucleotide sequence: TGTGCCAGCTCACCCGGACAGGGAGGCAACACTGAAGCTTTCTTT.

This clone was counted once. The chain carries TRBV9 and TRBJ2-3; perhaps TRBD2 as D (7 bases). The germline gives CDR1 SGDLS, CDR2 YYNGEE. V was trimmed by 0 bases and J by 6 bases, leaving 14 bases between them. This CDR3 is built from 15 residues. CDR3 protein: CASSVGAGAVDTQYF. CDR3 coding DNA: TGTGCCAGCAGCGTAGGGGCGGGGGCGGTGGATACGCAGTATTTT.

V usage is TRBV6-5 and J usage is TRBJ1-2; no firm D call. The germline V gene encodes CDR1 MNHEY and CDR2 SVGAGI. V shed 6 bases and J shed 8 bases, with 13 bases lying between them. The CDR3 is 12 amino acids. CDR3 region: CASRAIPWGYTF. In DNA, the CDR3 is TGTGCCAGCAGAGCCATCCCATGGGGCTACACCTTC.

This rearrangement joins TRBV15 to TRBJ2-5; possibly TRBD1 for D (6 bases). The CDR3 spans 18 residues. The V gene's germline CDR1 is LNHNV and CDR2 YYDKDF (reference sequence). Trimming took off 1 base at V and 4 bases at J, with 22 bases between the two ends. The CDR3 DNA follows: TGTGCCACCAGCAGAGGACCGGCCGGGACACTCGAGGGAGAGACCCAGTACTTC. It specifies CATSRGPAGTLEGETQYF. Full variable domain (remainder filled in from reference TRBV15 and TRBJ2-5): DAMVIQNPRYQVTQFGKPVTLSCSQTLNHNVMYWYQQKSSQAPKLLFHYYDKDFNNEADTPDNFQSRRPNTSFCFLDIRSPGLGDTAMYLCATSRGPAGTLEGETQYFGPGTRLLVL.

Only a few counts were recorded for this clone. This rearrangement joins TRBV5-5 to TRBJ2-7, with D possibly being TRBD1 (6 bases). The CDR3 contains 14 residues. Germline V CDR1 and CDR2: SGHKS, YYEKEE (reference sequence). V lost 1 base and J 9 bases, leaving 17 bases between the germline ends. The CDR3 DNA reads TGTGCCAGCAGCTTGATAGGGGGTAAAACGGTGCAGTACTTC. It codes for CASSLIGGKTVQYF.

This chain joins TRBV3-1 (or the pseudogene TRBV3-2) and TRBJ1-5, with a tentative D call TRBD1 (5 bases). Germline V gives CDR1 LGHDT, CDR2 YNNKEL (reference sequence). The ends were cut back, 1 base at V and 6 bases at J, with 10 bases in the middle. The CDR3 length is 14 residues. The DNA of the CDR3 is TGTGCCAGCAGCCAAGTCAGGGTCAGTCAGCCCCAGCATTTT. This encodes CASSQVRVSQPQHF.

The rearrangement joins TRBV19 to TRBJ1-2, with TRBD1 matching over 9 bases. The CDR3 covers 15 residues. Germline CDR1 LNHDA, CDR2 SQIVND (reference sequence). Trimming cost V 5 bases and J 4 bases; bases outside gene matches: 8. The DNA for the CDR3 is TGTGCCAGTAGTTCACTACCGGGACAGGGCTATGGCTACACCTTC. It translates to CASSSLPGQGYGYTF. Complete variable domain (other parts from reference TRBV19 and TRBJ1-2): DGGITQSPKYLFRKEGQNVTLSCEQNLNHDAMYWYRQDPGQGLRLIYYSQIVNDFQKGDIAEGYSVSREKKESFPLTVTSAQKNPTAFYLCASSSLPGQGYGYTFGSGTRLTVV.

The chain has TRBV2 and TRBJ1-1; TRBD1 might be the D (6 bases). Per the germline V gene, CDR1 is SNHLY and CDR2 is FYNNEI. CDR3 length: 13 residues. V was pared by 8 bases and J by 2 bases, with 12 bases between. CDR3 amino acids: CASRNRENTEAFF. The CDR3 DNA follows: TGTGCCAGCCGAAACAGGGAAAACACTGAAGCTTTCTTT. The entire variable domain, with the rest obtained from reference TRBV2 and TRBJ1-1, is as follows: EPEVTQTPSHQVTQMGQEVILRCVPISNHLYFYWYRQILGQKVEFLVSFYNNEISEKSEIFDDQFSVERPDGSNFTLKIRSTKLEDSAMYFCASRNRENTEAFFGQGTRLTVV.

V usage is TRBV12-5 and J usage is TRBJ2-5; 7 nucleotides agree with TRBD1. CDR3 size: 15 residues. With 1 base clipped from V and 4 bases from J, the junction kept 6 bases outside the gene matches. CDR1 and CDR2 from the germline V gene are LGHNT and FRNRAP. The DNA for the CDR3 is TGTGCTAGTGGTTTGGGACAGGGATTAGGAGAGACCCAGTACTTC. It encodes CASGLGQGLGETQYF.

This chain joins TRBV5-4 and TRBJ2-6, with 7 positions matching TRBD1. V trimming: 2 bases; J trimming: 4 bases; junction bases outside the gene matches: 6. CDR3 length: 16 residues. Germline-derived CDR1 and CDR2 are SGHNT and YYREEE (reference sequence). The CDR3 sequence: CASSFNKGAGANVLTF. As DNA, the CDR3 is TGTGCCAGCAGCTTCAATAAGGGGGCCGGGGCCAACGTCCTGACTTTC.

V usage is TRBV19 and J usage is TRBJ1-1; weak D call: TRBD1 (5 bases). Trimming removed 6 bases from V and 1 base from J, with 12 bases in between. Germline loops: CDR1 LNHDA, CDR2 SQIVND (reference sequence). CDR3 length: 14 residues. The chain's CDR3 is CASSWDLGNTEAFF. CDR3 nucleotide sequence: TGTGCCAGTAGCTGGGACTTGGGGAACACTGAAGCTTTCTTT.

This clone was recorded a few times. The V gene is TRBV19, the J gene TRBJ2-1; weak D call: TRBD1 (6 bases). From germline, CDR1 is LNHDA and CDR2 SQIVND (reference sequence). This CDR3 has 16 residues. Trimming removed 1 base from V and 12 bases from J, with 22 bases in between. The CDR3 region has the DNA TGTGCCAGTAGTATAGGCCCCAGGGGCCCCCAGCAGGGGCAGTTCTTC. Protein product: CASSIGPRGPQQGQFF.

This sequence joins TRBV5-6 and TRBJ1-2; D call uncertain. Germline V gene sequence: CDR1 SGHDT, CDR2 YYEEEE. This CDR3 has 13 amino acids. Trimming pared 5 bases from V and 3 bases from J, leaving 11 bases between. DNA for the CDR3: TGTGCCAGCAGTTTCCGTCCGGACTATGGCTACACCTTC. Protein: CASSFRPDYGYTF.

The V call is TRBV5-1, the J call TRBJ2-7; 7 positions agree with TRBD2. The germline V gene encodes CDR1 SGHRS and CDR2 YFSETQ. After removal of 1 base from V and 9 bases from J, the junction contained 13 bases not matched to a gene. The CDR3 consists of 15 residues. The CDR3 here is CASSLFDGEGRGQYF. Here the CDR3 DNA reads TGCGCCAGCAGCTTGTTCGATGGGGAGGGGCGCGGGCAGTACTTC. The full variable domain, rest sourced from reference TRBV5-1 and TRBJ2-7, is KAGVTQTPRYLIKTRGQQVTLSCSPISGHRSVSWYQQTPGQGLQFLFEYFSETQRNKGNFPGRFSGRQFSNSRSEMNVSTLELGDSALYLCASSLFDGEGRGQYFGPGTRLTVT.

The chain joins TRBV10-3 to TRBJ1-1, with D perhaps matching TRBD1 (5 bases). This CDR3 comprises 13 residues. Trimming shortened V by 7 bases and J by 1 base, and 10 bases separated the two germline ends. Germline lookup yields CDR1 ENHRY and CDR2 SYGVKD. The CDR3 loop is CAIMETANTEAFF. The CDR3 region has the DNA TGTGCCATCATGGAGACAGCGAACACTGAAGCTTTCTTT.

As for this clone: Other DNA variants within this sample encode the same CDR3. The J gene is TRBJ1-1, the V gene TRBV4-3; D is undetermined. This CDR3 is built from 13 residues. The germline V and J ends were trimmed by 1 base and 1 base, with 4 bases remaining between them. The germline gives CDR1 LGHNA, CDR2 YSLEER. The CDR3 DNA sequence: TGCGCCAGCAGCCAAGTCCGGAACACTGAAGCTTTCTTT. Protein product: CASSQVRNTEAFF.